This TCR beta chain came from a study of Graves' ophthalmopathy and Graves' hyperthyroidism. Findings of the study overall: This model predicted ophthalmopathy progression (sensitivity roughly 71%, specificity 72% to 85%).

This CDR3 contains 16 residues. Germline V gene sequence: CDR1 ENHRY, CDR2 SYGVKD. J was trimmed by 5 bases and V by 6 bases; bases with no gene match: 14. Investigators amplified TCR beta CDR3 regions from RNA transcripts. Second-round multiplex PCR came after a first-round RT-PCR that employed HTBI primers. TCRdb re-analysed the multiplex PCR reads in MiXCR, keeping a single row per CDR3 protein. Of roughly 500,000 distinct CDR3 sequences listed, 13% to 15% are singletons. Ophthalmopathy donors' eye disease showed moderate-to-severe activity, CAS of at least 3, NOSPECS of at least 4 and duration under 3 months. This clonotype was seen repeatedly, ten times or more. Its antigen is as yet unknown.

Sequencing was carried out using blood. The chain joins TRBV10-3 to TRBJ2-7; 9 nucleotides match TRBD2. The receptor's source is a young woman with Graves' ophthalmopathy. The chain's CDR3 is CAISPFGGRAPNEQYF. DNA for the CDR3: TGTGCCATCAGCCCGTTCGGCGGGAGGGCCCCCAACGAGCAGTACTTC.